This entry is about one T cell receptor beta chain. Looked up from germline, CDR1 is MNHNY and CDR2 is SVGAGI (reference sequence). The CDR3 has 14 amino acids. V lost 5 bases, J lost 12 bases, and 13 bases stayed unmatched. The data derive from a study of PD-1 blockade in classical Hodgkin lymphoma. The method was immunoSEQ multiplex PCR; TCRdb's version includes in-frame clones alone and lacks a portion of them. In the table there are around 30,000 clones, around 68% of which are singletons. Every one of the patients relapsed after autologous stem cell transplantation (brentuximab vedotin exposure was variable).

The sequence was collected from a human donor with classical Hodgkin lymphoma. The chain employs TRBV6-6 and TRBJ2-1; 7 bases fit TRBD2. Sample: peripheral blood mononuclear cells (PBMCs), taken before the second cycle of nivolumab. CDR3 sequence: CASSPGDYRSVQFF. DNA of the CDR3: TGTGCCAGCAGTCCCGGGGACTATCGTTCAGTGCAGTTCTTC.